Sequencing of this TCR beta chain was carried out in a study of blood T cell repertoires in COVID-19. About the study: The United States, Italy and Spain were the sources of the acute and convalescent COVID-19 samples. Sample material is recorded as cDNA or gDNA derived from T cells, B-cell-depleted T cells, or PBMCs.

Authors' analysis steps: Reference gene primer amplification gave nucleated cell count estimates. The table came from immunoSEQ multiplex PCR; TCRdb's copy has only in-frame clones and leaves some out. V and J calls and clone size are given by that table; D and trimming were obtained from the DNA. The sample shows roughly 65,000 clones, around nine tenths of them seen only once. The CDR3 sequence is 15 residues long. CDR1 is MNHEY and CDR2 is SVGAGI in the germline V gene. The ends were cut back, 2 bases at V and 4 bases at J, with 14 bases in the middle. The receptor was derived from a man in his 60s with acute or convalescent COVID-19. The sample taken for sequencing was peripheral blood. The chain is built from TRBV6-5 and TRBJ2-5; D is possibly TRBD1 (6 bases). The CDR3 here is CASSYLTGLGETQYF. Written as DNA, the CDR3 is TGTGCCAGCAGTTACCTTACAGGGTTGGGAGAGACCCAGTACTTC.